This TCR beta chain was recovered during a study of CD8 T cells in Susac syndrome. With respect to this clonotype: Its antigen is still unknown.

Findings and caveats of the study: As acknowledged by the study, its TCR sequencing and HLA analysis included a relatively small number of individuals.

Sequencing of TCR beta was carried out in blood CD8+ and CD4+ T cells. In contrast to the negatively isolated CD8+ and CD4+ T cells, TEMRA cells were FACS-enriched. RNA amounts of about 0.45 to 1 ug underwent reverse transcription with random hexamers. Multiplex immunoSEQ PCR targeted 54 Vbeta and 13 Jbeta TCR beta segments. Using its own MiXCR run on the immunoSEQ multiplex PCR reads, TCRdb lists one record per CDR3 protein. Of some 180,000 distinct CDR3 sequences listed, about 95% are singletons. Germline CDR1 reads SGHDN; CDR2 reads FVKESK. The germline V and J ends were trimmed by 0 bases and 7 bases, with 12 bases remaining between them. The CDR3 has 15 amino acids.

Sequenced: CD4+ T cells from PBMCs. The chain uses TRBV14 and TRBJ2-2; a possible D gene is TRBD2 (5 bases). The source is a human donor in good health. The CDR3 DNA reads TGTGCCAGCAGCCAAGACAGCGGAAGGGTCGGGGAGCTGTTTTTT. As protein: CASSQDSGRVGELFF.